This T cell receptor beta chain was recorded in a study of blood T cell repertoires in COVID-19. With regard to this clone: The sample has other DNA sequences that encode this CDR3 too.

Germline V gene data show CDR1 as MNHEY and CDR2 as SVGEGT. V shed 0 bases and J shed 2 bases, with 11 bases lying between them. The CDR3 length is 16 residues. Libraries were prepared by immunoSEQ multiplex PCR; TCRdb keeps only in-frame clonotypes and omits some of them. The sample gives 240,000 or so clones, approximately 84% of which show up once; over 3% is in the top ten. This TCR derives from a woman between 25 and 40 years old who had recovered from COVID-19. Sequencing was carried out using peripheral blood. The chain is built from TRBV6-2 or TRBV6-3 and TRBJ1-5; possibly TRBD1 for D (6 bases). In DNA form, the CDR3 reads TGTGCCAGCAGTTACTCGAGCAGGGGTGGCAATCAGCCCCAGCATTTT. The encoded protein is CASSYSSRGGNQPQHF.